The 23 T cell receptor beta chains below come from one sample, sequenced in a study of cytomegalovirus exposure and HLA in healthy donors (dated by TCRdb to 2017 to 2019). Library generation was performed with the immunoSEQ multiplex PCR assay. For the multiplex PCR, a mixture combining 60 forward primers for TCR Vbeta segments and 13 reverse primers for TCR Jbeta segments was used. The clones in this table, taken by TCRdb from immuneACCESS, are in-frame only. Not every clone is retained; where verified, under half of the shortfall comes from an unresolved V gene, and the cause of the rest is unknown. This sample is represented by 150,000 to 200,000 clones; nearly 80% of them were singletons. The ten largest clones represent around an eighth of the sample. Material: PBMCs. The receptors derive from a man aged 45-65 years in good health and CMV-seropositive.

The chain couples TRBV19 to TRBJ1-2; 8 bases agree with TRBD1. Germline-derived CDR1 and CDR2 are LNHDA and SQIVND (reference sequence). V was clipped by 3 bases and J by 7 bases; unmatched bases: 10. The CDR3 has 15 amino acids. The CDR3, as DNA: TGTGCCAGTAGTATGTTCGGGCAGGGGGCTGGTGGCTACACCTTC. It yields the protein CASSMFGQGAGGYTF. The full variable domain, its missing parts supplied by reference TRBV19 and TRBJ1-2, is DGGITQSPKYLFRKEGQNVTLSCEQNLNHDAMYWYRQDPGQGLRLIYYSQIVNDFQKGDIAEGYSVSREKKESFPLTVTSAQKNPTAFYLCASSMFGQGAGGYTFGSGTRLTVV.

The CDR3 nucleotides read TGTGCCAGCAGTGATTTACAGGGGGCTACGGCTGAAGCTTTCTTT. Amino acid sequence: CASSDLQGATAEAFF. This chain joins TRBV5-4 and TRBJ1-1; 9 bases fit TRBD1. The germline gives CDR1 SGHNT, CDR2 YYREEE (reference sequence). This CDR3 spans 15 amino acids. Germline trimming cut 5 bases from V and 6 bases from J; bases unmatched to any gene: 11.

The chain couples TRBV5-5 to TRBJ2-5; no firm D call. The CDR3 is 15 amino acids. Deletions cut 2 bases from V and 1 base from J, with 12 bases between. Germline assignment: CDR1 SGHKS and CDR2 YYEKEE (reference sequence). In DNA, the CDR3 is TGTGCCAGCAGCTTTTGGAGTGGGTCCCAAGAGACCCAGTACTTC. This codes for CASSFWSGSQETQYF.

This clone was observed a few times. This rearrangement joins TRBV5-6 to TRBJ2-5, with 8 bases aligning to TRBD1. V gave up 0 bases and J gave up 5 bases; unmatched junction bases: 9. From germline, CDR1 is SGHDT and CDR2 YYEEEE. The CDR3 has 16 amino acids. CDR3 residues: CASSLAYQGAGETQYF. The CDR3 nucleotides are TGTGCCAGCAGCTTGGCCTATCAGGGGGCGGGGGAGACCCAGTACTTC.

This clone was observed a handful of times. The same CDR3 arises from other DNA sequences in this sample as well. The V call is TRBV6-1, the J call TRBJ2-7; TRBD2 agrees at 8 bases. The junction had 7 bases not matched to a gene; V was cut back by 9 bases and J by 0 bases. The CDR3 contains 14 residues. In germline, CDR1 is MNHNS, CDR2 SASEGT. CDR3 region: CASSRGASSYEQYV. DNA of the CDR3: TGTGCCAGTTCGCGGGGGGCGAGCTCCTACGAGCAGTACGTC.

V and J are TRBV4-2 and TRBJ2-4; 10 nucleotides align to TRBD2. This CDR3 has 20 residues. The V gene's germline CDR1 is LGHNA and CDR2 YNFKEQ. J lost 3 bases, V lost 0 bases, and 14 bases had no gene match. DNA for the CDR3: TGTGCCAGCAGCCAAGATAGGCTAGCGGGGGTTAAAGGGGGCAAAAACATTCAGTACTTC. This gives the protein CASSQDRLAGVKGGKNIQYF.

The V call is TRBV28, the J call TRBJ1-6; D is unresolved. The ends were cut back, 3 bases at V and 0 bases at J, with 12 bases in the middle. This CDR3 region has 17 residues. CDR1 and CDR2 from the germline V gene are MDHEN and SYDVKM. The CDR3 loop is CASSFSLRYSYNSPLHF. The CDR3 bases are TGTGCCAGCAGTTTTTCTCTCCGTTACTCCTATAATTCACCCCTCCACTTT.

The CDR3 reads CASSYSGESQETQYF. CDR3 bases: TGTGCCAGCAGCTACAGCGGGGAGTCCCAAGAGACCCAGTACTTC. The chain recombines TRBV7-9 with TRBJ2-5; the match to TRBD2 covers 7 bases. This CDR3 has 15 amino acids. In germline, CDR1 is SEHNR, CDR2 FQNEAQ (reference sequence). The V and J ends lost 4 bases and 1 base, in that order; junction bases with no gene match: 6. Complete variable domain (other parts from reference TRBV7-9 and TRBJ2-5): DTGVSQNPRHKITKRGQNVTFRCDPISEHNRLYWYRQTLGQGPEFLTYFQNEAQLEKSRLLSDRFSAERPKGSFSTLEIQRTEQGDSAMYLCASSYSGESQETQYFGPGTRLLVL.

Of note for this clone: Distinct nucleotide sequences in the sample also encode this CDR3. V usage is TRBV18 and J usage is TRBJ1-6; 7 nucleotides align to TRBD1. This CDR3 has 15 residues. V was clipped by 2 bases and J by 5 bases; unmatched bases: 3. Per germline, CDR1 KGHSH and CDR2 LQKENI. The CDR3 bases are TGTGCCAGCTCACCAAGGGGGCTTGATAATTCACCCCTCCACTTT. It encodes CASSPRGLDNSPLHF.

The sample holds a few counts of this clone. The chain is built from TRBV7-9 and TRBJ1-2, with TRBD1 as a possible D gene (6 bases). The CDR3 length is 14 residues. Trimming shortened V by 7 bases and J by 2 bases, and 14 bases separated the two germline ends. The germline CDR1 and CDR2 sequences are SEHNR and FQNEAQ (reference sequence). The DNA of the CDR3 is TGTGCCAGCATGCTAACAGGGAACAACTATGGCTACACCTTC. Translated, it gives CASMLTGNNYGYTF.

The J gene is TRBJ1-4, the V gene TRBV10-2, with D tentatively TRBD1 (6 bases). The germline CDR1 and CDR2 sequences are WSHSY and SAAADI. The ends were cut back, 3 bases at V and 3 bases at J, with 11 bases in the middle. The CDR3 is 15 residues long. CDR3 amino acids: CASSDMAGANEKLFF. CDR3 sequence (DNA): TGCGCCAGCAGTGACATGGCAGGGGCTAATGAAAAACTGTTTTTT.

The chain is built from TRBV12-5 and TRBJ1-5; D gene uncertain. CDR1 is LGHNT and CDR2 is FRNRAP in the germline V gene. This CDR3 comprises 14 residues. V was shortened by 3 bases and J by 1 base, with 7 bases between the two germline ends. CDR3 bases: TGTGCTAGTGGTTTATCAGGAAGCAATCAGCCCCAGCATTTT. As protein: CASGLSGSNQPQHF.

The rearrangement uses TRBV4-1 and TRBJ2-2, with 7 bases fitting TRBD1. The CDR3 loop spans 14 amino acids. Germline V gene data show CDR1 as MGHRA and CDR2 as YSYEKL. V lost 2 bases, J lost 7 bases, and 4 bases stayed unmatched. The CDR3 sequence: CASSQNDRDGELFF. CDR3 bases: TGCGCCAGCAGCCAAAACGACAGGGACGGGGAGCTGTTTTTT.

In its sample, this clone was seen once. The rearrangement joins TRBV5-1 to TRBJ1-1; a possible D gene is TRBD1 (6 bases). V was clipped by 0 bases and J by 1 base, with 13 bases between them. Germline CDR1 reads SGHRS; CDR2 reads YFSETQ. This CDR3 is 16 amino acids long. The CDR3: CASSLGHRVGNTEAFF. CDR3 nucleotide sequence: TGCGCCAGCAGCTTGGGCCACAGGGTCGGGAACACTGAAGCTTTCTTT.

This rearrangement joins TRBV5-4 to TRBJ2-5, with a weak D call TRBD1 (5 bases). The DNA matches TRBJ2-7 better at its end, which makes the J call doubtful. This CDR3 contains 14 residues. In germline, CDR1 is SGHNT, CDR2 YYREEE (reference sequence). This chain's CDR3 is CASSLSGNQDEQYF. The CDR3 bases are TGTGCCAGCAGCTTGTCAGGGAATCAGGACGAGCAGTACTTC.

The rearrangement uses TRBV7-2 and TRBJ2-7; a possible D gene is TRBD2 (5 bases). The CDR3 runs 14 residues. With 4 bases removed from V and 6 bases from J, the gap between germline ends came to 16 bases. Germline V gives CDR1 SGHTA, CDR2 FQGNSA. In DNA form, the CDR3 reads TGTGCCAGCAGCTCCATAGGACTGATATCCGAGCAGTACTTC. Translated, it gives CASSSIGLISEQYF.

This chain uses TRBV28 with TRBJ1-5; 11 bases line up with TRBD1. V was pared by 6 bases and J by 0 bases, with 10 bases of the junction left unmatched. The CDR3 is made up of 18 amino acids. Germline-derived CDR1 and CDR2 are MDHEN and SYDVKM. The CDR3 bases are TGTGCCAGCAGCGTGGACAGGGGGCATTACTATAGCAATCAGCCCCAGCATTTT. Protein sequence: CASSVDRGHYYSNQPQHF.

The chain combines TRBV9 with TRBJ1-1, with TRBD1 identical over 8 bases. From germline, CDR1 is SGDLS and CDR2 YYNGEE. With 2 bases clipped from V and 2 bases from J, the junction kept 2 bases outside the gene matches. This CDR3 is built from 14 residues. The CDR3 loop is CASSVGQANTEAFF. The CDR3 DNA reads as TGTGCCAGCAGCGTGGGACAGGCAAACACTGAAGCTTTCTTT. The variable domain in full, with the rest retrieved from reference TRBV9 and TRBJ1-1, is DSGVTQTPKHLITATGQRVTLRCSPRSGDLSVYWYQQSLDQGLQFLIQYYNGEERAKGNILERFSAQQFPDLHSELNLSSLELGDSALYFCASSVGQANTEAFFGQGTRLTVV.

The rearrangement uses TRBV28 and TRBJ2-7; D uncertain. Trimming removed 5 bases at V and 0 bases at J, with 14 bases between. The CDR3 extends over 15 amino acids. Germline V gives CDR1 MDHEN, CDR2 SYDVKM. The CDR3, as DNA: TGTGCCAGCAGTCCTGCCGCGCCCCCCTCCTACGAGCAGTACTTC. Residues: CASSPAAPPSYEQYF.

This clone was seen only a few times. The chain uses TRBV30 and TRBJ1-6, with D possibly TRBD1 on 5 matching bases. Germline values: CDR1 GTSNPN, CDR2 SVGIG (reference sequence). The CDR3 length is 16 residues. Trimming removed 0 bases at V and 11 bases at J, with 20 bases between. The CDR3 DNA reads TGTGCCTGGAGTGTACCCCCAAACAGGTTACGGACACCCCTCCACTTT. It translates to CAWSVPPNRLRTPLHF.

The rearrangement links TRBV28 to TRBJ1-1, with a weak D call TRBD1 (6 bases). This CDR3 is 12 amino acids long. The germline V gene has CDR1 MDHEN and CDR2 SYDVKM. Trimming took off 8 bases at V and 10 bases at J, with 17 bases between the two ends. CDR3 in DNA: TGTGCCAGCGGAACCACAGGGAGTGGAGCTTTCTTT. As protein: CASGTTGSGAFF.

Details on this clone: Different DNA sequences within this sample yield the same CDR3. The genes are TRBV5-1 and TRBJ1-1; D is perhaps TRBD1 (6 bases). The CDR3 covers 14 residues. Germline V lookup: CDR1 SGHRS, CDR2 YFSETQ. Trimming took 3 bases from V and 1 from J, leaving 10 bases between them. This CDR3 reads CASSSGQPNTEAFF. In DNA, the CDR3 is TGCGCCAGCAGCTCTGGACAGCCGAACACTGAAGCTTTCTTT.

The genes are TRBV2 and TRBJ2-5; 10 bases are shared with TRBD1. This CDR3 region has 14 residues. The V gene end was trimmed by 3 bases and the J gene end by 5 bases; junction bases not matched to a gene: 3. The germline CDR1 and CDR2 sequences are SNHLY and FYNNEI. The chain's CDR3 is CASSEGQGTETQYF. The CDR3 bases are TGTGCCAGCAGTGAGGGACAGGGGACGGAGACCCAGTACTTC.